This TCR beta chain came from a study of cytomegalovirus exposure and HLA in healthy donors. Notes on the study in general: According to an earlier analysis, most TCR beta V segments yielded productive rearrangements about 90% or about 30% of the time. Rare TCR sequences predominated, though certain public TCRs were found in many donors. It was reported that the classifier diagnosed cytomegalovirus status with high specificity and sensitivity in both the original and validation cohorts. Highest at DRB1 and lowest at HLA-C, TCR association rates differed among HLA loci in a later analysis.

Germline CDR1 reads MNHNS; CDR2 reads SASEGT. CDR3 length equals 15 residues. The junction had 5 bases not matched to a gene; V was cut back by 2 bases and J by 4 bases. As concerns this clone: As yet, its antigen is unknown.

Both 60 Vbeta primers and 13 Jbeta primers went into the PCR. Generated by immunoSEQ multiplex PCR, the TCRdb table keeps only in-frame clones and is missing some. The listing contains around 88,000 clones. The sequencing sample was made of PBMCs. The clonotype was recovered from a girl between 10 and 17 years old in good health and CMV-seropositive. The rearrangement links TRBV6-1 to TRBJ2-1; 7 nucleotides align to TRBD2. The CDR3 sequence is CASSELAALYNEQFF. For the CDR3, the DNA is TGTGCCAGCAGTGAACTAGCGGCCCTATACAATGAGCAGTTCTTC.